This TCR beta chain emerged from a study of control samples from healthy donors and cancer patients. V was clipped by 7 bases and J by 2 bases, with 9 bases between them. The CDR3 totals 13 residues. Germline V CDR1 and CDR2: LNHDA, SQIVND (reference sequence). Method: immunoSEQ multiplex PCR; TCRdb's copy keeps in-frame clones and lacks some. The repertoire holds 98,000 or so clones, with 79% as singletons. The sample was blood. The V call is TRBV19, the J call TRBJ1-5; D is unclear. This receptor was identified in a woman in her twenties or thirties in good health. In nucleotides, the CDR3 is TGTGCCAGTAAATTGAGGGGCAATCAGCCCCAGCATTTT. Translation: CASKLRGNQPQHF.